The next 14 T cell receptor beta chains were all read from a single sample in a study of cytomegalovirus exposure and HLA in healthy donors. A multiplex PCR was run with 60 Vbeta primers and 13 Jbeta primers. The assay was immunoSEQ multiplex PCR, and TCRdb's table has in-frame clones only and misses some. The sample has some 78,000 clones, roughly 80% seen once. Sample: PBMCs. The receptor source for this set is a man between 50 and 59 years old in good health and CMV-seropositive.

The rearrangement links TRBV19 to TRBJ2-5, with D perhaps TRBD1 (5 bases). The CDR3 has 13 residues. The ends were cut back, 5 bases at V and 3 bases at J, with 10 bases in the middle. Per germline, CDR1 LNHDA and CDR2 SQIVND (reference sequence). This CDR3 reads CASSGTGEETQYF. CDR3 sequence (DNA): TGTGCCAGTAGTGGAACAGGAGAAGAGACCCAGTACTTC.

The chain uses TRBV30 and TRBJ1-2, with D possibly being TRBD1 (6 bases). Germline CDR1 GTSNPN, CDR2 SVGIG (reference sequence). V was shortened by 1 base and J by 6 bases, with 9 bases between the two germline ends. This CDR3 spans 12 amino acids. The CDR3 coding sequence is TGTGCCTGGAGTGGGACAGTACATGGCTACACCTTC. This codes for CAWSGTVHGYTF.

As for this clone: This same CDR3 is encoded by further DNA sequences in the sample. The chain is built from TRBV27 and TRBJ2-7; 12 bases align to TRBD2. Germline values: CDR1 MNHEY, CDR2 SMNVEV (reference sequence). Unmatched junction bases numbered 12, after V lost 9 bases and J lost 6 bases. The CDR3 runs 15 residues. CDR3 DNA sequence: TGTGCCAGAGACTTATTACTAGCGGGAGGCTGCGAGCAGTACTTC. This gives the protein CARDLLLAGGCEQYF.

The chain has TRBV6-1 and TRBJ2-5, with 7 bases lining up with TRBD2. CDR3 length equals 13 residues. Germline V gene sequence: CDR1 MNHNS, CDR2 SASEGT. V was clipped by 6 bases and J by 2 bases; unmatched bases: 3. The CDR3, as DNA: TGTGCCAGCAGGGGGAGGGTTCAAGAGACCCAGTACTTC. It yields the protein CASRGRVQETQYF.

This clone was observed a handful of times. V gene TRBV6-5 combines with J gene TRBJ2-7, with 7 nucleotides matching TRBD2. Germline assignment: CDR1 MNHEY and CDR2 SVGAGI. This CDR3 contains 14 residues. Trimming cost V 6 bases and J 0 bases; bases outside gene matches: 5. Written as DNA, the CDR3 is TGTGCCAGCAGGGGCGGGAGCCTCTCCTACGAGCAGTACTTC. The encoded protein is CASRGGSLSYEQYF.

The V gene is TRBV18, the J gene TRBJ1-2; TRBD1 is a possible D gene (6 bases). Germline values: CDR1 KGHSH, CDR2 LQKENI. V was shortened by 4 bases and J by 1 base, with 10 bases between the two germline ends. This CDR3 region has 14 residues. CDR3 region: CASSLTGFNYGYTF. The CDR3 DNA reads TGTGCCAGCTCACTGACAGGTTTTAACTATGGCTACACCTTC. Full variable domain (missing parts from reference TRBV18 and TRBJ1-2): NAGVMQNPRHLVRRRGQEARLRCSPMKGHSHVYWYRQLPEEGLKFMVYLQKENIIDESGMPKERFSAEFPKEGPSILRIQQVVRGDSAAYFCASSLTGFNYGYTFGSGTRLTVV.

As DNA, the CDR3 is TGTGCCAGCAGTAACAGGGGGAGGGGAGGCTACACCTTC. It encodes CASSNRGRGGYTF. This sequence joins TRBV6-6 and TRBJ1-2; 8 bases align to TRBD1. CDR1 and CDR2 from the germline V gene are MNHNY and SVGAGI (reference sequence). The CDR3 sequence is 13 residues long. V trimming: 5 bases; J trimming: 8 bases; junction bases outside the gene matches: 7.

Concerning this clone: A read error may account for a junction end that differs from germline. The V and J genes are TRBV5-1 and TRBJ2-6, with D maybe TRBD1 (5 bases). Germline CDR1 and CDR2: SGHRS and YFSETQ. This CDR3 contains 17 residues. The CDR3 is CASTTFTGLSGANGLTF. The CDR3 coding sequence is TGCGCCAGCACCACCTTCACGGGCCTCTCTGGGGCCAACGGCCTGACTTTC.

The chain couples TRBV4-1 to TRBJ1-1; tentative D call: TRBD1 (6 bases). CDR1 MGHRA and CDR2 YSYEKL come from the germline V gene. With 3 bases removed from V and 10 bases from J, the gap between germline ends came to 24 bases. This CDR3 region has 16 residues. The CDR3 sequence is CASSHPARGAKLGAFF. The CDR3 DNA is TGCGCCAGCAGCCATCCGGCCAGGGGCGCGAAGTTGGGAGCTTTCTTT.

The rearrangement links TRBV6-1 to TRBJ1-4; D gene ambiguous. The CDR3 covers 17 residues. The V gene's germline CDR1 is MNHNS and CDR2 SASEGT. Between the trimmed V and J ends, which lost 4 bases and 0 bases, there was a span of 15 bases. The CDR3 nucleotides are TGTGCCAGCAGTGCACCGACGGAGGTTGCAACTAATGAAAAACTGTTTTTT. Translating it yields CASSAPTEVATNEKLFF.

The DNA of the CDR3 is TGCGCCAGCAGCCAAGTCCCACTAGCGGGAGGGCATAATGAGCAGTTCTTC. This codes for CASSQVPLAGGHNEQFF. The chain has TRBV4-3 and TRBJ2-1, with 13 nucleotides matching TRBD2. CDR3 length equals 17 residues. Germline CDR1 and CDR2: LGHNA and YSLEER. The V and J ends lost 1 base and 7 bases, in that order; junction bases with no gene match: 7.

The rearrangement uses TRBV30 and TRBJ1-1; tentatively, D is TRBD1 (5 bases). This CDR3 has 14 residues. V was trimmed by 0 bases and J by 4 bases, leaving 12 bases between them. Germline-derived CDR1 and CDR2 are GTSNPN and SVGIG (reference sequence). The CDR3 is CAWSVLRGGTEAFF. CDR3 sequence (DNA): TGTGCCTGGAGTGTACTCCGGGGGGGCACTGAAGCTTTCTTT.

The count of this clone is one. The V call is TRBV5-6, the J call TRBJ2-2; 11 bases line up with TRBD1. With V trimmed by 7 bases and J by 6 bases, 11 bases remained unmatched. CDR1 and CDR2 (germline): SGHDT, YYEEEE. The CDR3 length is 16 residues. CDR3 sequence reads: CASSGQGADRAGELFF. CDR3 coding DNA: TGTGCCAGCTCTGGACAGGGGGCCGATAGAGCCGGGGAGCTGTTTTTT. The full variable domain, its missing parts supplied by reference TRBV5-6 and TRBJ2-2, is DAGVTQSPTHLIKTRGQQVTLRCSPKSGHDTVSWYQQALGQGPQFIFQYYEEEERQRGNFPDRFSGHQFPNYSSELNVNALLLGDSALYLCASSGQGADRAGELFFGEGSRLTVL.

The rearrangement joins TRBV5-6 to TRBJ2-5, with D possibly matching TRBD1 (6 bases). The germline V gene encodes CDR1 SGHDT and CDR2 YYEEEE. This CDR3 region has 16 residues. Deletions cut 2 bases from V and 2 bases from J, with 16 bases between. In DNA form, the CDR3 reads TGTGCCAGCAGCTTTAGGGCAGGCCAGGGGCAAGAGACCCAGTACTTC. Its protein product is CASSFRAGQGQETQYF. Together with reference TRBV5-6 and TRBJ2-5, the CDR3 gives the full variable domain: DAGVTQSPTHLIKTRGQQVTLRCSPKSGHDTVSWYQQALGQGPQFIFQYYEEEERQRGNFPDRFSGHQFPNYSSELNVNALLLGDSALYLCASSFRAGQGQETQYFGPGTRLLVL.